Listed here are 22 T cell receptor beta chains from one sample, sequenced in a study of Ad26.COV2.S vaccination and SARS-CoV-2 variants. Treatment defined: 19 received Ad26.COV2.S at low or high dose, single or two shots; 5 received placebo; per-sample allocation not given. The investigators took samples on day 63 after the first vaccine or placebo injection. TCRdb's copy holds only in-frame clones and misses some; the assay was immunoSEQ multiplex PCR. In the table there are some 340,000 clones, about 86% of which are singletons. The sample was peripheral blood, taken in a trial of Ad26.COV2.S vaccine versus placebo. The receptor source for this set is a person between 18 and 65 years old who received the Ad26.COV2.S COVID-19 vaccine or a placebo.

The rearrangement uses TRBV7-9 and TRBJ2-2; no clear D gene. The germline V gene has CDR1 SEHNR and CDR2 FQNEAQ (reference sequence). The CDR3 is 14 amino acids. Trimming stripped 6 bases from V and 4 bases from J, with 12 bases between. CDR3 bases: TGTGCCAGCAGTATAGGTCGACGCACCGGGGAGCTGTTTTTT. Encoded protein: CASSIGRRTGELFF.

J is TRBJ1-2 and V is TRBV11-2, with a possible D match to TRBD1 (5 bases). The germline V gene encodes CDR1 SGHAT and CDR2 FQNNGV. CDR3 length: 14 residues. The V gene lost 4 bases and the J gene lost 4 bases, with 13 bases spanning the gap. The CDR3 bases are TGTGCCAGCAGCTCCTCAGGGAGACCCTATGGCTACACCTTC. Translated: CASSSSGRPYGYTF. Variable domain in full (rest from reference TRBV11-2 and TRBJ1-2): EAGVAQSPRYKIIEKRQSVAFWCNPISGHATLYWYQQILGQGPKLLIQFQNNGVVDDSQLPKDRFSAERLKGVDSTLKIQPAKLEDSAVYLCASSSSGRPYGYTFGSGTRLTVV.

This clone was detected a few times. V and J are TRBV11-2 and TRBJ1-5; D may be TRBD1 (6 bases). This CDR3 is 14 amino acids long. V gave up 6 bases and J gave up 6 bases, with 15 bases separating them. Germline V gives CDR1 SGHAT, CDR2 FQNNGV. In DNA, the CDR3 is TGTGCCAGCAGTCCCACGGGGGGGCCTCAGCCCCAGCATTTT. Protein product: CASSPTGGPQPQHF. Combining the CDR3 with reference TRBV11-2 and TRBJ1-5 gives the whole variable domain EAGVAQSPRYKIIEKRQSVAFWCNPISGHATLYWYQQILGQGPKLLIQFQNNGVVDDSQLPKDRFSAERLKGVDSTLKIQPAKLEDSAVYLCASSPTGGPQPQHFGDGTRLSIL.

CDR3 in DNA: TGTGCCAGCAGTTACGACCAGATTGGGTACAATGAGCAGTTCTTC. Its protein product is CASSYDQIGYNEQFF. The J gene is TRBJ2-1, the V gene TRBV6-2 or TRBV6-3; D is unclear. In germline, CDR1 is MNHEY, CDR2 SVGEGT. Between the trimmed V and J ends, which lost 2 bases and 4 bases, there was a span of 12 bases. The CDR3 length is 15 residues.

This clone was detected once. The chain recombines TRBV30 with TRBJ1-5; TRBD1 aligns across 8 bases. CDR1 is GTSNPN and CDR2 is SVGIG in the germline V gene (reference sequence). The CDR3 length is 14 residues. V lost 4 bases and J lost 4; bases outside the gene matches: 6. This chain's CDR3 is CAWTPRGRNQPQHF. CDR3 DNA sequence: TGTGCCTGGACCCCCAGGGGGCGAAATCAGCCCCAGCATTTT.

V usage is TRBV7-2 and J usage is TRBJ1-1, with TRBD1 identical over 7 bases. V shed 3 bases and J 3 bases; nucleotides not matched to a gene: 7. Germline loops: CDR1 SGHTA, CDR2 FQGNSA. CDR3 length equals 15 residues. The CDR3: CASSFVSGGHTEAFF. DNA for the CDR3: TGTGCCAGCAGCTTCGTCTCAGGGGGTCACACTGAAGCTTTCTTT. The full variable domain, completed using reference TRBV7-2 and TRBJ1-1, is GAGVSQSPSNKVTEKGKDVELRCDPISGHTALYWYRQSLGQGLEFLIYFQGNSAPDKSGLPSDRFSAERTGGSVSTLTIQRTQQEDSAVYLCASSFVSGGHTEAFFGQGTRLTVV.

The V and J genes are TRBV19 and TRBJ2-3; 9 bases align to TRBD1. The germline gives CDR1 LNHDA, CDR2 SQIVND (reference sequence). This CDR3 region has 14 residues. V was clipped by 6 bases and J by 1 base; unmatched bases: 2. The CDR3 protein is CASRGQGRTDTQYF. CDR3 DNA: TGTGCCAGTAGGGGACAGGGACGCACAGATACGCAGTATTTT.

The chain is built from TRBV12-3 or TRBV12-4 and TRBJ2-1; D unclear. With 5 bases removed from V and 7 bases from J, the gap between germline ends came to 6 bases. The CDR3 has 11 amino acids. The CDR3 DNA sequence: TGTGCCAGCAGTCAGATAAATGAGCAGTTCTTC. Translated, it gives CASSQINEQFF.

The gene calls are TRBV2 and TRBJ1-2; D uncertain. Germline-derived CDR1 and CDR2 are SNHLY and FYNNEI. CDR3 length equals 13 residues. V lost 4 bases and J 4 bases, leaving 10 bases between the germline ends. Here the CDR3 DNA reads TGTGCCAGCAGTGTGGATTCCGGCTATGGCTACACCTTC. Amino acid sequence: CASSVDSGYGYTF.

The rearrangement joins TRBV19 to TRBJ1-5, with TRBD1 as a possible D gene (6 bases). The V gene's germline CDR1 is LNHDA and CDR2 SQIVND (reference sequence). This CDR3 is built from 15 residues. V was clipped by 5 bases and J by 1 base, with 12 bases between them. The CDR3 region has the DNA TGTGCCAGTAGTGCGCCCGGACAGAGCAATCAGCCCCAGCATTTT. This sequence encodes CASSAPGQSNQPQHF.

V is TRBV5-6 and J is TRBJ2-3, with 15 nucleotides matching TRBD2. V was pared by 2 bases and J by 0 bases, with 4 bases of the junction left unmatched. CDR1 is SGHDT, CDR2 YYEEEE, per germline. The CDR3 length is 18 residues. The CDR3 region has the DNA TGTGCCAGCAGCTTTAGGACTAGCGGGGGGGCAAGCACAGATACGCAGTATTTT. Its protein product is CASSFRTSGGASTDTQYF.

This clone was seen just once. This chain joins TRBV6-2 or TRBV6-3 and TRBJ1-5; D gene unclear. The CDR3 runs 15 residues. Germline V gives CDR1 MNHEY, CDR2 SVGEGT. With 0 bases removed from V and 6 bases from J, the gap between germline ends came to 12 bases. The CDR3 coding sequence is TGTGCCAGCAGTTACTCTGGAGCGCGCAGTCAGCCCCAGCATTTT. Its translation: CASSYSGARSQPQHF.

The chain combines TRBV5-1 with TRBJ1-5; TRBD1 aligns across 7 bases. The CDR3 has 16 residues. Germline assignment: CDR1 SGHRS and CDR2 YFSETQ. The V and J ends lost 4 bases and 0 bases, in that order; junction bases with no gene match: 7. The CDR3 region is CASSLEGQNSNQPQHF. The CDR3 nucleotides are TGCGCCAGCAGCCTGGAGGGACAGAATAGCAATCAGCCCCAGCATTTT. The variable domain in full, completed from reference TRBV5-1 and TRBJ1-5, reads KAGVTQTPRYLIKTRGQQVTLSCSPISGHRSVSWYQQTPGQGLQFLFEYFSETQRNKGNFPGRFSGRQFSNSRSEMNVSTLELGDSALYLCASSLEGQNSNQPQHFGDGTRLSIL.

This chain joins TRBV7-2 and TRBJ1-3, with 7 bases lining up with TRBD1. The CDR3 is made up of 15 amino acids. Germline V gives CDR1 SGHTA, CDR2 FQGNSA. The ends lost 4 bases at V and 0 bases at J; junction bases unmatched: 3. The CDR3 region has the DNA TGTGCCAGCAGCTCGGACAGGAACTCTGGAAACACCATATATTTT. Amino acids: CASSSDRNSGNTIYF.

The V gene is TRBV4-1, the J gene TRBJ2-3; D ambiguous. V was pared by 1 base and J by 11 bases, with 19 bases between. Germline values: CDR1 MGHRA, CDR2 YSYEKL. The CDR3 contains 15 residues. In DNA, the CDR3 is TGCGCCAGCAGCCAAGCTCAAACCGAGCATTTCGGGCAGTATTTT. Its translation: CASSQAQTEHFGQYF.

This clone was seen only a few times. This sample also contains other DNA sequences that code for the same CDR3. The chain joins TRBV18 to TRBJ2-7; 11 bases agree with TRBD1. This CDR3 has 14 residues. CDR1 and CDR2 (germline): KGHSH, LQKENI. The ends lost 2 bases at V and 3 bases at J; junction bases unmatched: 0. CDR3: CASSPGTGGYEQYF. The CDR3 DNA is TGTGCCAGCTCACCAGGGACAGGGGGCTACGAGCAGTACTTC.

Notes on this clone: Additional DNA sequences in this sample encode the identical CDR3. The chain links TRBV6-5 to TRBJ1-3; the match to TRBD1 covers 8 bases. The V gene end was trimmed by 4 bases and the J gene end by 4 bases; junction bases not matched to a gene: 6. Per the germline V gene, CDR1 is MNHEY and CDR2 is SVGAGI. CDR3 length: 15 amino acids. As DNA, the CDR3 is TGTGCCAGCAGTTCGACAGGGGTTAGAGGAAACACCATATATTTT. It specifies CASSSTGVRGNTIYF.

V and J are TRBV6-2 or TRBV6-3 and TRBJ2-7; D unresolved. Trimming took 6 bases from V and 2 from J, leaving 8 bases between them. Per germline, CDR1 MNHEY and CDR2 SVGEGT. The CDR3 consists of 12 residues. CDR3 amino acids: CASSPLPYEQYF. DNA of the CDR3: TGTGCCAGCAGCCCCCTACCCTACGAGCAGTACTTC.

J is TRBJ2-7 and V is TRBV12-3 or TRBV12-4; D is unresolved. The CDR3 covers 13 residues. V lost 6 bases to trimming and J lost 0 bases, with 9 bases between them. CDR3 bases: TGTGCCAGCAGCCCAGCTTACTCCTACGAGCAGTACTTC. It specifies CASSPAYSYEQYF.

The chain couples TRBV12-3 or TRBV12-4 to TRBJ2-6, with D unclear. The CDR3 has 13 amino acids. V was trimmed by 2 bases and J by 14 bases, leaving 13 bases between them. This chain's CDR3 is CASSLTQRTILTF. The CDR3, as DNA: TGTGCCAGCAGTTTAACTCAACGGACCATCCTGACTTTC.

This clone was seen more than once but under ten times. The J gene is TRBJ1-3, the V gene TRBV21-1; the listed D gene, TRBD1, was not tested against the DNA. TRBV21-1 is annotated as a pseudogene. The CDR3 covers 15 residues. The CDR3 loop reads CASSKRNRERNTIYF. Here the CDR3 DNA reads TGTGCCAGCAGCAAAAGGAACAGAGAAAGAAACACCATATATTTT.

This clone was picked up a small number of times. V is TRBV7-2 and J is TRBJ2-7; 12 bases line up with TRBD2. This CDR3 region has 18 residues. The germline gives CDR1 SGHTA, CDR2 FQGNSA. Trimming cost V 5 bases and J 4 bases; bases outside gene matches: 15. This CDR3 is CASSPFRASGGAKYEQYF. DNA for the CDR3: TGTGCCAGCAGCCCATTTCGGGCTAGCGGGGGGGCTAAATACGAGCAGTACTTC.